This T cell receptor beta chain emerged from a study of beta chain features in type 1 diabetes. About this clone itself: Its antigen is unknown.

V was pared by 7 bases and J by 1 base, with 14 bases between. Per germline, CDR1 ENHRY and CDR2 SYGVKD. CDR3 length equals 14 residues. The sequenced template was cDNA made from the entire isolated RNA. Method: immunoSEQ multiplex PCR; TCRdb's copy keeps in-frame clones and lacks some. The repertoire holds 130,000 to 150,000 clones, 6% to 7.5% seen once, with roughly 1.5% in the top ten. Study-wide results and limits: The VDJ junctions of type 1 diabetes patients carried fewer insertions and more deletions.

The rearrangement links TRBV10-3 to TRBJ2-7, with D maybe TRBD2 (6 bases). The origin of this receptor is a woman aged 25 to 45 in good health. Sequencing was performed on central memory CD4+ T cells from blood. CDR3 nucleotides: TGTGCCATCAAAGGAGGGACGGAGTCCTACGAGCAGTACTTC. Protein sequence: CAIKGGTESYEQYF.